The 17 T cell receptor beta chains reported below all come from one sample, sequenced in a study of blood T cell repertoires in COVID-19. The protocol was immunoSEQ multiplex PCR, while the TCRdb copy is restricted to in-frame clones and leaves out a portion. This repertoire shows 150,000 to 200,000 clones, around 88% found once; its top ten account for about 3.9%. The sequencing sample was made of peripheral blood. The receptors here all came from a woman aged 25 to 45 with acute or convalescent COVID-19.

This clone occurred a few times. The J gene is TRBJ2-3, the V gene TRBV5-1; 8 bases are a match to TRBD1. Germline trimming cut 0 bases from V and 5 bases from J; bases unmatched to any gene: 14. This CDR3 spans 18 amino acids. The germline gives CDR1 SGHRS, CDR2 YFSETQ. The CDR3 DNA reads TGCGCCAGCAGCTTGGGTAACCAGGGGGCGGTCACGCAAGATACGCAGTATTTT. It codes for CASSLGNQGAVTQDTQYF.

V usage is TRBV12-5 and J usage is TRBJ1-1; a weak D match, TRBD1 (5 bases). The CDR3 consists of 13 residues. The germline V gene has CDR1 LGHNT and CDR2 FRNRAP. Trimming cost V 4 bases and J 7 bases, with 13 bases left between them. The CDR3 is CASGSPWGGEAFF. The CDR3 nucleotides are TGTGCTAGTGGTTCTCCTTGGGGGGGTGAAGCTTTCTTT.

The V and J genes are TRBV28 and TRBJ2-7; D is unresolved. The germline V gene encodes CDR1 MDHEN and CDR2 SYDVKM. The CDR3 length is 13 residues. Trimming stripped 5 bases from V and 2 bases from J, with 10 bases between. The chain's CDR3 is CASSPQVTYEQYF. In nucleotides, the CDR3 is TGTGCCAGCAGTCCTCAGGTTACCTACGAGCAGTACTTC.

The chain is built from TRBV29-1 and TRBJ2-7; 8 nucleotides agree with TRBD2. V shed 8 bases and J 3 bases; nucleotides not matched to a gene: 12. The CDR3 spans 14 residues. Germline CDR1 is SQVTM and CDR2 is ANQGSEA. As DNA, the CDR3 is TGCAGCACCCGGGGGGGCGAGTTAGGCTACGAGCAGTACTTC. Translated, it gives CSTRGGELGYEQYF.

The chain joins TRBV12-3 or TRBV12-4 to TRBJ1-5; D remains ambiguous. CDR3 size: 12 residues. Trimming cost V 7 bases and J 8 bases, with 12 bases left between them. In nucleotides, the CDR3 is TGTGCCAGCACCCTTGCGATGGAGCCCCAGCATTTT. Translating it yields CASTLAMEPQHF.

This sequence joins TRBV30 and TRBJ2-2; 7 nucleotides align to TRBD2. This CDR3 comprises 13 residues. Germline loops: CDR1 GTSNPN, CDR2 SVGIG (reference sequence). The ends lost 1 base at V and 7 bases at J; junction bases unmatched: 3. CDR3 protein: CAWSETGGGELFF. CDR3 bases: TGTGCCTGGAGTGAAACGGGGGGCGGGGAGCTGTTTTTT.

The V and J genes are TRBV2 and TRBJ2-7; 11 nucleotides match TRBD2. CDR3 length equals 14 residues. Germline CDR1 and CDR2: SNHLY and FYNNEI. J lost 6 bases, V lost 2 bases, and 3 bases had no gene match. CDR3: CASSESLAGGEQYF. CDR3 in DNA: TGTGCCAGCAGTGAATCTCTAGCGGGAGGCGAGCAGTACTTC.

V gene TRBV6-6 combines with J gene TRBJ2-7, with 7 nucleotides matching TRBD2. V shed 2 bases, J shed 5 bases, and the junction held 12 bases outside the gene matches. The CDR3 length is 16 residues. Germline V gene data show CDR1 as MNHNY and CDR2 as SVGAGI (reference sequence). This CDR3 is CASSYASGRELDEQYF. The CDR3 coding sequence is TGTGCCAGCAGTTACGCCTCGGGGCGGGAGCTAGACGAGCAGTACTTC.

The CDR3 here is CASSQAPGEAFF. The DNA for the CDR3 is TGTGCCAGCAGCCAAGCGCCAGGTGAAGCTTTCTTT. The gene calls are TRBV3-1 (or the pseudogene TRBV3-2) and TRBJ1-1; D call uncertain. Germline CDR1 is LGHDT and CDR2 is YNNKEL (reference sequence). The CDR3 extends over 12 amino acids. Trimming took 1 base from V and 7 from J, leaving 7 bases between them.

The genes are TRBV11-2 and TRBJ1-5; tentatively, D is TRBD1 (6 bases). Trimming removed 5 bases at V and 3 bases at J, with 14 bases between. The CDR3 is 15 amino acids. CDR1 is SGHAT and CDR2 is FQNNGV in the germline V gene. CDR3 sequence: CASSNPGQLNQPQHF. The CDR3 nucleotides are TGTGCCAGCAGCAACCCGGGACAACTCAATCAGCCCCAGCATTTT.

The chain has TRBV24-1 and TRBJ1-2; unclear D gene. Trimming stripped 4 bases from V and 0 bases from J, with 8 bases between. CDR1 and CDR2 from the germline V gene are KGHDR and SFDVKD. This CDR3 has 14 amino acids. CDR3: CATSDVNANYGYTF. The CDR3 DNA follows: TGTGCCACCAGTGACGTAAATGCTAACTATGGCTACACCTTC.

This chain uses TRBV12-3 or TRBV12-4 with TRBJ2-1; D might be TRBD2 (6 bases). V lost 4 bases and J 14 bases, leaving 12 bases between the germline ends. The CDR3 runs to 11 residues. The CDR3 loop is CASSSGDSEFF. The CDR3 nucleotides read TGTGCCAGCAGTTCCGGGGACTCGGAGTTCTTC.

V is TRBV28 and J is TRBJ1-2; 7 bases align to TRBD1. Losses at the gene ends were 5 bases for V and 7 bases for J; bases not matched to a gene: 10. CDR1 MDHEN and CDR2 SYDVKM come from the germline V gene. There are 14 residues in the CDR3. CDR3 protein: CASSIIRDSRGYTF. The CDR3 DNA is TGTGCCAGCAGTATCATCCGGGACAGCCGTGGCTACACCTTC.

The rearrangement links TRBV28 to TRBJ1-5; possibly TRBD1 for D (5 bases). Germline V gene data show CDR1 as MDHEN and CDR2 as SYDVKM. Trimming removed 3 bases at V and 5 bases at J, with 11 bases between. This CDR3 comprises 14 residues. As DNA, the CDR3 is TGTGCCAGCAGTTTCGGGGGTACCGATCAGCCCCAGCATTTT. Amino acid sequence: CASSFGGTDQPQHF.

The chain combines TRBV30 with TRBJ2-7; 13 positions match TRBD2. Germline values: CDR1 GTSNPN, CDR2 SVGIG (reference sequence). V lost 3 bases to trimming and J lost 7 bases; unmatched junction nucleotides: 12. The CDR3 sequence is 16 residues long. The CDR3 DNA reads TGTGCCTGGAGGGCCTACGGGACTAGCGGGGTCTGGGAGCAGTACTTC. Amino acid sequence: CAWRAYGTSGVWEQYF.

This clone was seen once. This sequence joins TRBV10-2 and TRBJ2-3; TRBD2 might be the D (6 bases). The germline V gene has CDR1 WSHSY and CDR2 SAAADI. The CDR3 totals 16 residues. Trimming removed 9 bases from V and 0 bases from J, with 19 bases in between. CDR3 region: CASSRAGTPSTDTQYF. The DNA of the CDR3 is TGCGCCAGTAGCCGAGCCGGGACTCCGAGCACAGATACGCAGTATTTT.

V usage is TRBV28 and J usage is TRBJ1-6; D not certain. Trimming stripped 2 bases from V and 3 bases from J, with 11 bases between. In germline, CDR1 is MDHEN, CDR2 SYDVKM. The CDR3 length is 16 residues. CDR3 sequence: CASSLGGPNYNSPLHF. The DNA for the CDR3 is TGTGCCAGCAGTTTAGGCGGCCCGAACTATAATTCACCCCTCCACTTT.